The subject of this entry is one T cell receptor beta chain. These data originate in a study of blood T cell repertoires in COVID-19. Some clones are missing from TCRdb's copy, which holds only in-frame ones; the method was immunoSEQ multiplex PCR. The table includes around 210,000 clones, 89% detected once. Material for sequencing was PBMCs or T cells enriched from blood (not recorded which). This TCR derives from a young woman who had recovered from COVID-19.

In DNA, the CDR3 is TGTGCCAGCAGCCCCGCGGGCGGGGGAAGAGATACGCAGTATTTT. This encodes CASSPAGGGRDTQYF. The J gene is TRBJ2-3, the V gene TRBV11-2; 7 bases agree with TRBD2. The length of the CDR3 is 15 residues. With V trimmed by 5 bases and J by 5 bases, 10 bases remained unmatched. Germline lookup yields CDR1 SGHAT and CDR2 FQNNGV. The whole variable domain, remainder taken from reference TRBV11-2 and TRBJ2-3, is EAGVAQSPRYKIIEKRQSVAFWCNPISGHATLYWYQQILGQGPKLLIQFQNNGVVDDSQLPKDRFSAERLKGVDSTLKIQPAKLEDSAVYLCASSPAGGGRDTQYFGPGTRLTVL.